This T cell receptor (beta chain) is from a study of shared clonotypes between healthy human individuals. Naive CD8 cells were CD45RO-negative, positively selected for CCR7, excluding terminally differentiated effector memory CD45RA+ cells. This clone showed up just a few times. Its antigen is undetermined. Within the sample, other DNA sequences also encode this same CDR3. Samples underwent the assay at deep level. Profiled with immunoSEQ multiplex PCR; TCRdb holds only in-frame clones, not every one. The repertoire holds 500,000 to 700,000 clones, with approximately 95% as singletons. Study-level results: Rarefaction curves obtained for sorted subsets showed sequencing incomplete despite large depth. Compared with memory subsets, naive subsets generally had larger estimated richness.

The TCR sequence derives from a woman aged 25 to 39 in good health. Sequencing input: naive CD8+ T cells sorted from blood.

In DNA, the CDR3 is TGTGCCAGCAGCTTAGGAGGGGACGAGCAGTACTTC. Translating gives CASSLGGDEQYF. The V gene is TRBV7-9, the J gene TRBJ2-7; D tentatively fits TRBD1 or TRBD2 (5 bases each). This CDR3 comprises 12 residues. Trimming removed 1 base from V and 5 bases from J, with 6 bases in between. Germline V gives CDR1 SEHNR, CDR2 FQNEAQ (reference sequence). Full variable domain (outside the CDR3, taken from reference TRBV7-9 and TRBJ2-7): DTGVSQNPRHKITKRGQNVTFRCDPISEHNRLYWYRQTLGQGPEFLTYFQNEAQLEKSRLLSDRFSAERPKGSFSTLEIQRTEQGDSAMYLCASSLGGDEQYFGPGTRLTVT.